These 11 T cell receptor beta chains were all obtained from the same sample, sequenced in a study of OX40 agonist ivuxolimab in advanced cancers. Libraries were prepared through the immunoSEQ multiplex PCR assay. Imported from immuneACCESS, the table was reduced by TCRdb to in-frame sequences with V and J called. These copies leave out some clones; in studies compared against another copy, an unresolved V gene accounts for under half, and the cause of the remainder is not known. The sample table holds about 69,000 clones, of which over 60% were seen once. In total, the top ten clones hold about 2.2% of the sample. This specimen consisted of CD4+ or CD8+ T cells sorted from blood, obtained in a trial of the OX40 agonist ivuxolimab. These receptors were obtained from an adult with an advanced solid tumor such as melanoma, head and neck, liver or kidney cancer.

The rearrangement links TRBV4-1 to TRBJ2-5; 9 bases are shared with TRBD2. CDR1 is MGHRA and CDR2 is YSYEKL in the germline V gene. The CDR3 totals 17 residues. The junction had 11 bases not matched to a gene; V was cut back by 2 bases and J by 4 bases. The CDR3 region is CASSQTAGASGAETQYF. The CDR3 nucleotides read TGCGCCAGCAGCCAAACCGCCGGAGCTAGCGGGGCAGAGACCCAGTACTTC.

The chain combines TRBV2 with TRBJ1-6; the D gene is possibly TRBD1 (6 bases). V was pared by 6 bases and J by 6 bases, with 15 bases between. Germline CDR1 SNHLY, CDR2 FYNNEI. The CDR3 has 15 residues. For the CDR3, the DNA is TGTGCCAGCAGCAACCTACAGGGCGGTAATTCACCCCTCCACTTT. Amino acid sequence: CASSNLQGGNSPLHF.

In its sample, this clone was seen once. The chain links TRBV5-4 to TRBJ2-7; D might be TRBD2 (10 bases). CDR3 length: 18 residues. The V end lost 2 bases, the J end lost 4 bases, and 25 bases lay between the germline ends. CDR1 and CDR2 from the germline V gene are SGHNT and YYREEE (reference sequence). The CDR3 region is CASSLNRGLKREGYEQYF. For the CDR3, the DNA is TGTGCCAGCAGCTTAAACAGGGGGCTAAAGCGGGAGGGTTACGAGCAGTACTTC.

This chain links TRBV5-1 with TRBJ2-7; 7 bases match TRBD1. With 5 bases clipped from V and 5 bases from J, the junction kept 13 bases outside the gene matches. The CDR3 spans 15 residues. Germline loops: CDR1 SGHRS, CDR2 YFSETQ. As DNA, the CDR3 is TGCGCCAGCAGTAAAAACAGGGGTTTTTCCCACGAGCAGTACTTC. This sequence encodes CASSKNRGFSHEQYF.

This sequence joins TRBV5-1 and TRBJ2-1; TRBD2 aligns across 15 bases. Per the germline V gene, CDR1 is SGHRS and CDR2 is YFSETQ. V shed 4 bases, J shed 7 bases, and the junction held 3 bases outside the gene matches. The CDR3 consists of 15 residues. The CDR3 spells CASSPGLAGGNEQFF. CDR3 nucleotide sequence: TGCGCCAGCAGCCCCGGACTAGCGGGGGGGAATGAGCAGTTCTTC. Based on the CDR3 plus reference TRBV5-1 and TRBJ2-1, the full variable domain is KAGVTQTPRYLIKTRGQQVTLSCSPISGHRSVSWYQQTPGQGLQFLFEYFSETQRNKGNFPGRFSGRQFSNSRSEMNVSTLELGDSALYLCASSPGLAGGNEQFFGPGTRLTVL.

The chain links TRBV7-2 to TRBJ1-5, with D possibly being TRBD1 (5 bases). CDR1 is SGHTA and CDR2 is FQGNSA in the germline V gene. This CDR3 region has 13 residues. Trimming took off 3 bases at V and 3 bases at J, with 6 bases between the two ends. As DNA, the CDR3 is TGTGCCAGCAGCTTCAGGGACAATCAGCCCCAGCATTTT. Residues: CASSFRDNQPQHF.

This chain links TRBV7-9 with TRBJ1-4; D perhaps matches TRBD1 (5 bases). Germline CDR1 is SEHNR and CDR2 is FQNEAQ (reference sequence). The V and J ends lost 4 bases and 5 bases respectively, with 8 bases between them. This CDR3 is 13 amino acids long. The CDR3, as DNA: TGTGCCAGCAGCTCGCAGGGAAATGAAAAACTGTTTTTT. Translating it yields CASSSQGNEKLFF.

The chain recombines TRBV5-1 with TRBJ2-7; TRBD1 matches at 9 bases. Germline V gene sequence: CDR1 SGHRS, CDR2 YFSETQ. The CDR3 has 15 amino acids. V shed 0 bases and J 5 bases; nucleotides not matched to a gene: 6. This CDR3 reads CASSLEGQGGHEQYF. Here the CDR3 DNA reads TGCGCCAGCAGCTTGGAGGGACAGGGAGGCCACGAGCAGTACTTC.

This rearrangement joins TRBV10-2 to TRBJ2-3; 11 bases align to TRBD2. The ends lost 7 bases at V and 4 bases at J; junction bases unmatched: 4. From germline, CDR1 is WSHSY and CDR2 SAAADI. The CDR3 length is 14 residues. The CDR3 DNA sequence: TGCGCCAGCAAGCTAGCGGGGGGCGCAGATACGCAGTATTTT. It yields the protein CASKLAGGADTQYF.

This clone was recorded once. The rearrangement joins TRBV7-2 to TRBJ2-3, with D possibly TRBD2 on 5 matching bases. Germline V gene lookup returns CDR1 SGHTA and CDR2 FQGNSA. V shed 3 bases and J shed 4 bases, with 17 bases lying between them. The CDR3 spans 16 residues. CDR3 region: CASSFRVGGLADTQYF. The CDR3 nucleotides are TGTGCCAGCAGCTTTAGGGTCGGCGGGTTAGCAGATACGCAGTATTTT.

The CDR3 bases are TGTGCCAGCGTAAAAGGCCGGGCGTCCTACGAGCAGTACTTC. This sequence encodes CASVKGRASYEQYF. The chain combines TRBV28 with TRBJ2-7; D is unclear. The CDR3 sequence is 14 residues long. The germline V gene has CDR1 MDHEN and CDR2 SYDVKM. V was pared by 8 bases and J by 1 base, with 15 bases between.